Each of the 8 T cell receptor beta chains below was sequenced from the same sample in a study of OX40 agonist ivuxolimab in advanced cancers. Assay used: immunoSEQ multiplex PCR; TCRdb lists only in-frame clones, some missing. The data hold 95,000 to 150,000 clones, with about 93% observed a single time. Source: CD4+ or CD8+ T cells sorted from blood, taken in a trial of the OX40 agonist ivuxolimab. The receptors were gathered from an adult with an advanced solid tumor such as melanoma, head and neck, liver or kidney cancer.

In its sample, this clone was seen once. This rearrangement joins TRBV5-4 to TRBJ2-2; no reliable D call. Between the trimmed V and J ends, which lost 3 bases and 0 bases, there was a span of 12 bases. This CDR3 contains 16 residues. Germline assignment: CDR1 SGHNT and CDR2 YYREEE (reference sequence). CDR3 loop: CASSSFVSANTGELFF. The CDR3 nucleotides are TGTGCCAGCAGCTCATTCGTGAGCGCGAACACCGGGGAGCTGTTTTTT.

V gene TRBV4-2 combines with J gene TRBJ1-2; 7 bases match TRBD1. The CDR3 sequence is 17 residues long. Germline V CDR1 and CDR2: LGHNA, YNFKEQ. The ends lost 2 bases at V and 6 bases at J; junction bases unmatched: 15. CDR3 residues: CASSQSRGEGARDGYTF. For the CDR3, the DNA is TGTGCCAGCAGCCAATCGCGCGGGGAGGGGGCTAGAGATGGCTACACCTTC.

V is TRBV14 and J is TRBJ2-2; no clear D. The germline CDR1 and CDR2 sequences are SGHDN and FVKESK. This CDR3 region has 11 residues. V lost 5 bases and J lost 4, with 2 bases in between. The CDR3 sequence is CASSATGELFF. CDR3 in DNA: TGTGCCAGCAGCGCCACCGGGGAGCTGTTTTTT.

The CDR3: CASSPTSGGSYNEQFF. CDR3 coding DNA: TGTGCCAGCTCACCAACTAGCGGGGGTTCCTACAATGAGCAGTTCTTC. The genes are TRBV18 and TRBJ2-1; TRBD2 aligns across 11 bases. With V trimmed by 2 bases and J by 1 base, 1 base remained unmatched. CDR1 is KGHSH, CDR2 LQKENI, per germline. The CDR3 contains 16 residues. Based on the CDR3 plus reference TRBV18 and TRBJ2-1, the full variable domain is NAGVMQNPRHLVRRRGQEARLRCSPMKGHSHVYWYRQLPEEGLKFMVYLQKENIIDESGMPKERFSAEFPKEGPSILRIQQVVRGDSAAYFCASSPTSGGSYNEQFFGPGTRLTVL.

The chain carries TRBV6-1 and TRBJ1-1; D call uncertain. The ends were cut back, 7 bases at V and 1 base at J, with 10 bases in the middle. This CDR3 is 13 amino acids long. Per the germline V gene, CDR1 is MNHNS and CDR2 is SASEGT. This chain's CDR3 is CASTRLGNTEAFF. As DNA, the CDR3 is TGTGCCAGCACCCGGTTGGGGAACACTGAAGCTTTCTTT.

The genes are TRBV7-2 and TRBJ1-1; tentatively, D is TRBD1 (5 bases). The ends were cut back, 2 bases at V and 0 bases at J, with 13 bases in the middle. CDR3 length: 16 residues. Germline CDR1 SGHTA, CDR2 FQGNSA. CDR3 amino acids: CASSLRYDRLNTEAFF. The DNA of the CDR3 is TGTGCCAGCAGCTTAAGGTACGACAGATTGAACACTGAAGCTTTCTTT.

The chain is built from TRBV5-4 and TRBJ2-7, with unresolved D. This CDR3 comprises 16 residues. Germline CDR1 reads SGHNT; CDR2 reads YYREEE (reference sequence). V was shortened by 0 bases and J by 0 bases, with 13 bases between the two germline ends. CDR3: CASSLEDRSSSYEQYF. The CDR3 bases are TGTGCCAGCAGCTTGGAAGACCGATCGAGCTCCTACGAGCAGTACTTC.

This chain connects TRBV7-7 to TRBJ2-3; maybe TRBD1 (5 bases). This CDR3 has 15 residues. V was pared by 2 bases and J by 0 bases, with 9 bases between. The germline V gene has CDR1 SSHAT and CDR2 FNYEAQ (reference sequence). CDR3 loop: CASSLNGHSTDTQYF. DNA of the CDR3: TGTGCCAGCAGCTTAAATGGACATAGCACAGATACGCAGTATTTT.